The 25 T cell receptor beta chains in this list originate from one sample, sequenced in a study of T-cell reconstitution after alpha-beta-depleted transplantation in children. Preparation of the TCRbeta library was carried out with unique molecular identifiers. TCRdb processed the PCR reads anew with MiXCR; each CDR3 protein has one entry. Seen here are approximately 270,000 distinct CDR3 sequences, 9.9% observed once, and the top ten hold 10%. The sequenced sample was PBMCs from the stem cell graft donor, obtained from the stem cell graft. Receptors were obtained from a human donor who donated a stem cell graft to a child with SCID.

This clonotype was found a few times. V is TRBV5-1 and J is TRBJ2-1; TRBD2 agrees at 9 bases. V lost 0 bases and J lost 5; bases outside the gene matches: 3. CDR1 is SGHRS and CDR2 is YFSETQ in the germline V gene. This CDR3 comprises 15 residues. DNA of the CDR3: TGCGCCAGCAGCTTGGAAGCGGGGGGCCACAATGAGCAGTTCTTC. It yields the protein CASSLEAGGHNEQFF. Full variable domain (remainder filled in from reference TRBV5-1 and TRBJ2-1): KAGVTQTPRYLIKTRGQQVTLSCSPISGHRSVSWYQQTPGQGLQFLFEYFSETQRNKGNFPGRFSGRQFSNSRSEMNVSTLELGDSALYLCASSLEAGGHNEQFFGPGTRLTVL.

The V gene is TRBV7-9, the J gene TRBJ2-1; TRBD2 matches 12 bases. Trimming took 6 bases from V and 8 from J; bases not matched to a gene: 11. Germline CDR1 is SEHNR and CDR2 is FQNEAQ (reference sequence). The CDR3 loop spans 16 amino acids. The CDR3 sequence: CASSRRLAGAPDEQFF. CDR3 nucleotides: TGTGCCAGCAGTCGAAGACTAGCGGGGGCTCCAGATGAGCAGTTCTTC.

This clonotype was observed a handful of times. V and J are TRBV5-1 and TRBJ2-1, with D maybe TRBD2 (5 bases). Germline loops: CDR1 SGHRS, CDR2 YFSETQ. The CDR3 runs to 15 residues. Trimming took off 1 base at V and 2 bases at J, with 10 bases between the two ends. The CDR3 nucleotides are TGCGCCAGCAGCTTGTCGGACTTCCCCTACAATGAGCAGTTCTTC. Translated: CASSLSDFPYNEQFF.

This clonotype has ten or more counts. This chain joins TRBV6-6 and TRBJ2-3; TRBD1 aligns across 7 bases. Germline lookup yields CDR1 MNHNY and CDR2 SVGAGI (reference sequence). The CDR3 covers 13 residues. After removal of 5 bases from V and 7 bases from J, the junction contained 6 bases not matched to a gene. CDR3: CASSLGTANTQYF. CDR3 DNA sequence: TGTGCCAGCAGTCTTGGGACAGCCAATACGCAGTATTTT.

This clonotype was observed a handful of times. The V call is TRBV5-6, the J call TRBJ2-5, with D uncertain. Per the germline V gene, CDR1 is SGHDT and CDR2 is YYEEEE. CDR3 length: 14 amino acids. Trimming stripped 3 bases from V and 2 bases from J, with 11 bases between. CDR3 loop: CASSSPARQETQYF. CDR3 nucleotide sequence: TGTGCCAGCAGCTCGCCGGCGAGACAAGAGACCCAGTACTTC.

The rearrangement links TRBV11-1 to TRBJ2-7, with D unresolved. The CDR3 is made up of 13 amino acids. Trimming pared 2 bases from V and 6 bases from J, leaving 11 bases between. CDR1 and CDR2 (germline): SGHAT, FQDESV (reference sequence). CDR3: CASSLPEKGEQYF. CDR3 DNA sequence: TGTGCCAGCAGCTTACCGGAAAAGGGCGAGCAGTACTTC.

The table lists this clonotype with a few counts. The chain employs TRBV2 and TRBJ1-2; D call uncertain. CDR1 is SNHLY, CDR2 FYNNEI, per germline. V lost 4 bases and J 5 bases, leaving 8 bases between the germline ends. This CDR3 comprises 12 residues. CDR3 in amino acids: CASSAGDYGYTF. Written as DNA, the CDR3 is TGTGCCAGCAGTGCTGGGGATTATGGCTACACCTTC.

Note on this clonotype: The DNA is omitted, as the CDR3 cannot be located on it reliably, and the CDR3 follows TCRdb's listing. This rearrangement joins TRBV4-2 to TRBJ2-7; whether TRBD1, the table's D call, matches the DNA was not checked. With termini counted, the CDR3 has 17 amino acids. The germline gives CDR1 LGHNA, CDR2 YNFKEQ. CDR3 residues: CASSQESNFGAGYEQYF.

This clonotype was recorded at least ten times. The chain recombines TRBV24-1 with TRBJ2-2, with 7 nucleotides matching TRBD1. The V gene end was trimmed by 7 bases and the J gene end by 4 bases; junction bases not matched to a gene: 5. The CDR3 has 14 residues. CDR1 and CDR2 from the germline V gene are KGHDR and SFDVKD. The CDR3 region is CATRSGTVTGELFF. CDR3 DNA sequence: TGTGCCACCAGATCCGGGACAGTCACCGGGGAGCTGTTTTTT.

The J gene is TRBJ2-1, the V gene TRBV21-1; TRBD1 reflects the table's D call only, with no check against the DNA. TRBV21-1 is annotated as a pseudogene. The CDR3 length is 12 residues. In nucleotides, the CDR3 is TGTGCCACCGCGGACCGGGCGGGGGAGCAGTTCTTC. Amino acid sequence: CATADRAGEQFF.

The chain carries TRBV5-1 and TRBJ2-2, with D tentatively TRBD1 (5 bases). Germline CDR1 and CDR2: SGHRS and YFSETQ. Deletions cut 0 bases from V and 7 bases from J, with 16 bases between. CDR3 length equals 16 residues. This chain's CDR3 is CASSLATSGRNGELFF. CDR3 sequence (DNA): TGCGCCAGCAGCTTGGCAACTTCAGGGCGAAACGGGGAGCTGTTTTTT.

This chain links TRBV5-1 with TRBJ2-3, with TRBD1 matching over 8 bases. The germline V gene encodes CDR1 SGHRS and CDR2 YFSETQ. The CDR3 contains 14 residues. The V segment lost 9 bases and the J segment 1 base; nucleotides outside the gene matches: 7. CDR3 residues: CATRVDRGTDTQYF. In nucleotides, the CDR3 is TGCGCCACCAGAGTGGACAGGGGCACAGATACGCAGTATTTT.

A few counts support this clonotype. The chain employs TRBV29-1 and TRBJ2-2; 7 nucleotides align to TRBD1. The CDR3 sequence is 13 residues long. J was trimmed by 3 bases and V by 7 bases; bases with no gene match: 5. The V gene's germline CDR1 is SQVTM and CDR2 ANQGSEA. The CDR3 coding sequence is TGCAGCGCCCAGGGGGTGGACACCGGGGAGCTGTTTTTT. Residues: CSAQGVDTGELFF.

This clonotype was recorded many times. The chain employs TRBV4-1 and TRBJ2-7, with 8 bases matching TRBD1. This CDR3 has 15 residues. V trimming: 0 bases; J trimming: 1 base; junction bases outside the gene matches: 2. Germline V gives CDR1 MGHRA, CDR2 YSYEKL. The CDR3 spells CASSQDRGLSYEQYF. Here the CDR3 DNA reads TGCGCCAGCAGCCAAGACAGGGGGCTTTCCTACGAGCAGTACTTC.

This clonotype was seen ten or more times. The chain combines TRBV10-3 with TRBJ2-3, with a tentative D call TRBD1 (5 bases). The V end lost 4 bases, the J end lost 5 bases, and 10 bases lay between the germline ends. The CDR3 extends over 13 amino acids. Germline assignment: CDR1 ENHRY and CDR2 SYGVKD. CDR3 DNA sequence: TGTGCCATCAGTGGAAGACAGTTAGATACGCAGTATTTT. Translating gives CAISGRQLDTQYF.

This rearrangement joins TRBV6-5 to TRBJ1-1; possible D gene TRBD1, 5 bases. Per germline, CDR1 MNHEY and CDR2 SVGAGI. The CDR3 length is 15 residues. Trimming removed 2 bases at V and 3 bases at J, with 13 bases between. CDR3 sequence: CASSYEGPRDTEAFF. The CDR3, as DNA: TGTGCCAGCAGTTACGAAGGTCCCAGGGACACTGAAGCTTTCTTT.

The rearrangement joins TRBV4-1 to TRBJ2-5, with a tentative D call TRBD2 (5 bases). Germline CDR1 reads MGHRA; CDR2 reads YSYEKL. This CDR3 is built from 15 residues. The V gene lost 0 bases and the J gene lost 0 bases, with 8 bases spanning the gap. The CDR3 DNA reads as TGCGCCAGCAGCCAAGAAGACGGGAACCAAGAGACCCAGTACTTC. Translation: CASSQEDGNQETQYF.

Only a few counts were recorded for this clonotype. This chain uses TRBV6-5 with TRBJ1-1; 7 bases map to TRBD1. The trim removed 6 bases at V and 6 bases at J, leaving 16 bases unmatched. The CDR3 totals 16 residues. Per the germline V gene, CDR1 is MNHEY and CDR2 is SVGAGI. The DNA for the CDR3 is TGTGCCAGCAGAACCGGGACAGCCAAATTAGGGGCTGAAGCTTTCTTT. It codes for CASRTGTAKLGAEAFF.

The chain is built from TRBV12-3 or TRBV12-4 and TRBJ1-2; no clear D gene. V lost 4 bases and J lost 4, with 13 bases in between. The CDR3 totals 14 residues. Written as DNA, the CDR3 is TGTGCCAGCAGTTACACAACTTCGGGCTATGGCTACACCTTC. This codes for CASSYTTSGYGYTF.

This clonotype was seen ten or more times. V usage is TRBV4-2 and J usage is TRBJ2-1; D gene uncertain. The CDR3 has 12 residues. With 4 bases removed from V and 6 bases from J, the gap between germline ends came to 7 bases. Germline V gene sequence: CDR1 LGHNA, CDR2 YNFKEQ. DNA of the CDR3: TGTGCCAGCAGCCTGGGATCCAATGAGCAGTTCTTC. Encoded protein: CASSLGSNEQFF.

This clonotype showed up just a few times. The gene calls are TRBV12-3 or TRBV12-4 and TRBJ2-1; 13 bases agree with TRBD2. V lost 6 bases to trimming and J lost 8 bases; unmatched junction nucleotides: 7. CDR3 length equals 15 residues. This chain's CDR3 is CASSLGTSGADEQFF. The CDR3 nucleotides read TGTGCCAGCAGCCTCGGGACTAGCGGGGCGGATGAGCAGTTCTTC.

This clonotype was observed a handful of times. The CDR3, as DNA: TGCGCCAGCAGCCTACAACAGGGCCCAGCCGAAAAACTGTTTTTT. It translates to CASSLQQGPAEKLFF. The genes are TRBV4-1 and TRBJ1-4, with D maybe TRBD1 (6 bases). The ends were cut back, 4 bases at V and 8 bases at J, with 17 bases in the middle. CDR3 length equals 15 residues. Germline-derived CDR1 and CDR2 are MGHRA and YSYEKL.

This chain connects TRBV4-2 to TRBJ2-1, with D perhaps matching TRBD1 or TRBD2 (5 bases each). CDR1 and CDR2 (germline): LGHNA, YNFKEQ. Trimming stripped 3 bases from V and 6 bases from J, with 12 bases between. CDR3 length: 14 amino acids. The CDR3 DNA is TGTGCCAGCAGCCACGTCGGGACCGCCAATGAGCAGTTCTTC. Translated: CASSHVGTANEQFF.

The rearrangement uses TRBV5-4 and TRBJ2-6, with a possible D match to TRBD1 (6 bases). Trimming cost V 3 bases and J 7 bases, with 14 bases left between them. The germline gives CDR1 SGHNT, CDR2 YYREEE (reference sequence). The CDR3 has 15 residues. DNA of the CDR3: TGTGCCAGCAGCTACCACAGGGAAATTGCCAACGTCCTGACTTTC. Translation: CASSYHREIANVLTF.

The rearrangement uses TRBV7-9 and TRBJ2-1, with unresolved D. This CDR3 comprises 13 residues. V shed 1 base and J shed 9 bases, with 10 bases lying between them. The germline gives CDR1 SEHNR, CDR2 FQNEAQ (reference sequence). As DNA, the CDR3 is TGTGCCAGCAGCTTAGAAGAGTTTGGTGAGCAGTTCTTC. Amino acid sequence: CASSLEEFGEQFF.